The present entry profiles one TCR beta chain with its context. Its target is unknown. Germline assignment: CDR1 KGHSH and CDR2 LQKENI. The CDR3 covers 14 residues. V dropped 3 bases and J dropped 4 bases, with 12 bases sitting between them. Some clones are missing from TCRdb's copy, which holds only in-frame ones; the method was immunoSEQ multiplex PCR. This sample carries around 50,000 clones, around four fifths of them seen once, and the ten largest clones take roughly 5%. The sample originates from a study of Tregs in tolerant kidney transplant recipients. Broader study findings: No direct test of biological reproducibility was done here. Activated donor B cell expansion appeared to reveal the most relevant donor-specific TCRbeta repertoire. Few patients were studied, so findings need validation in larger groups.

Thawed PBMCs were FACS-sorted into unstimulated CD4+CD25+CD127- regulatory T cells, CD4+CD25- non-regulatory cells, CD4 and CD8 cells. The TCR was taken from a human donor in good health. The rearrangement joins TRBV18 to TRBJ1-1; tentative D call: TRBD1 (5 bases). What was sequenced was CD4+ T cells from blood. The CDR3 region has the DNA TGTGCCAGCTCACCGAACGGGGCGGGCACTGAAGCTTTCTTT. Amino acid sequence: CASSPNGAGTEAFF.